This T cell receptor beta chain came from a study of cytomegalovirus exposure and HLA in healthy donors. The overall study: Ancestry clustering placed more than 80% of a few hundred genotyped donors in the Caucasian-associated cluster.

Use of 60 Vbeta and 13 Jbeta primers characterized the PCR. The table came from immunoSEQ multiplex PCR; TCRdb's copy has only in-frame clones and leaves some out. Of fewer than 250,000 clones detected, 65% to 80% appear once; the ten largest clones hold 15% to 18%. Comments on this clone: The antigen is undetermined.

General study results and limits: An Asian-associated ancestry cluster reportedly showed fewer N-insertions than the roughly 600-donor mean in a later analysis.

Germline V gives CDR1 SGHTS, CDR2 YDEGEE. CDR3 length: 16 residues. V shed 4 bases and J shed 1 base, with 14 bases lying between them. This chain connects TRBV5-8 to TRBJ1-4; D is ambiguous. This clonotype originated in a man aged 40-49 years in good health and CMV-seronegative. The sample was PBMCs. DNA of the CDR3: TGTGCCAGCAGCCCCGGGAGGGTGGTAACTAATGAAAAACTGTTTTTT. This encodes CASSPGRVVTNEKLFF.